A single sample is the source of the 14 T cell receptor beta chains below, sequenced in a study of vaccination effects on CD4 cells after COVID-19. Method: immunoSEQ multiplex PCR; TCRdb's copy keeps in-frame clones and lacks some. The sample lists 40,000 to 50,000 clones, around 74% occurring once. Their antigen targets remain unknown. Expansion of antigen-specific CD4+ T cells with viral peptide pools was carried out by the ViraFEST assay before sequencing. Scientists isolated CD4+ T cells after a roughly ten-day culture period ended. All study participants received two doses of BNT162b2 or mRNA-1273 vaccine. The sample here was CD4+ T cells from PBMCs cultured with HCoV-OC43 spike peptides, taken after COVID-19 vaccination. Sample subset: HCoV-OC43 spike overlapping peptide pool stimulation. The receptor set was obtained from a human donor who received a COVID-19 vaccine.

The chain links TRBV15 to TRBJ2-1, with TRBD2 matching over 9 bases. This CDR3 is 15 amino acids long. Germline V gives CDR1 LNHNV, CDR2 YYDKDF (reference sequence). After removal of 1 base from V and 8 bases from J, the junction contained 6 bases not matched to a gene. CDR3 DNA sequence: TGTGCCACCAGCAGAGCGGCGGGAGGGTTGGATGAGCAGTTCTTC. This gives the protein CATSRAAGGLDEQFF. Combining the CDR3 with reference TRBV15 and TRBJ2-1 gives the whole variable domain DAMVIQNPRYQVTQFGKPVTLSCSQTLNHNVMYWYQQKSSQAPKLLFHYYDKDFNNEADTPDNFQSRRPNTSFCFLDIRSPGLGDTAMYLCATSRAAGGLDEQFFGPGTRLTVL.

The chain recombines TRBV5-4 with TRBJ2-1; a possible D gene is TRBD2 (7 bases). Trimming cost V 1 base and J 7 bases, with 15 bases left between them. CDR1 is SGHNT and CDR2 is YYREEE in the germline V gene (reference sequence). This CDR3 has 15 amino acids. Here the CDR3 DNA reads TGTGCCAGCAGCTTGCTAGGGGGGGCCCGGAATGAGCAGTTCTTC. This translates into CASSLLGGARNEQFF.

The rearrangement uses TRBV10-2 and TRBJ2-7, with 7 bases matching TRBD1. CDR3 size: 14 residues. Germline trimming cut 6 bases from V and 0 bases from J; bases unmatched to any gene: 5. Germline CDR1 is WSHSY and CDR2 is SAAADI. This CDR3 is CASRRQGFSYEQYF. In DNA form, the CDR3 reads TGCGCCAGCAGGCGACAGGGATTCTCCTACGAGCAGTACTTC.

In this sample, this clone turned up a few times. The rearrangement uses TRBV19 and TRBJ1-5; D might be TRBD1 (5 bases). This CDR3 contains 13 residues. Trimming took 7 bases from V and 7 from J, leaving 14 bases between them. Germline V gene sequence: CDR1 LNHDA, CDR2 SQIVND (reference sequence). The CDR3 region has the DNA TGTGCCAGTACCAGGGAAAGTGGACAGCCCCAGCATTTT. As protein: CASTRESGQPQHF.

CDR3 sequence reads: CASSVEAQPQHF. CDR3 DNA sequence: TGTGCCAGCAGTGTTGAGGCTCAGCCCCAGCATTTT. The V gene is TRBV2, the J gene TRBJ1-5; no clear D. CDR3 length equals 12 residues. V lost 4 bases to trimming and J lost 6 bases, with 7 bases between them. Germline V lookup: CDR1 SNHLY, CDR2 FYNNEI.

This chain links TRBV5-1 with TRBJ2-7, with unresolved D. Trimming removed 0 bases at V and 2 bases at J, with 12 bases between. The CDR3 length is 15 residues. The germline CDR1 and CDR2 sequences are SGHRS and YFSETQ. CDR3 sequence reads: CASSLAVGATYEQYF. The DNA of the CDR3 is TGCGCCAGCAGCTTGGCAGTAGGAGCCACCTACGAGCAGTACTTC. The variable domain in full, with the rest retrieved from reference TRBV5-1 and TRBJ2-7, is KAGVTQTPRYLIKTRGQQVTLSCSPISGHRSVSWYQQTPGQGLQFLFEYFSETQRNKGNFPGRFSGRQFSNSRSEMNVSTLELGDSALYLCASSLAVGATYEQYFGPGTRLTVT.

The V call is TRBV27, the J call TRBJ1-1; TRBD1 might be the D (6 bases). With 4 bases removed from V and 0 bases from J, the gap between germline ends came to 12 bases. Germline V lookup: CDR1 MNHEY, CDR2 SMNVEV (reference sequence). The CDR3 has 15 amino acids. CDR3 nucleotides: TGTGCCAGCAGTTCCCGGCAGGGGTTGAACACTGAAGCTTTCTTT. Protein: CASSSRQGLNTEAFF.

The J gene is TRBJ1-1, the V gene TRBV7-8; D unresolved. The CDR3 length is 14 residues. Germline CDR1 is SGHVS and CDR2 is FQNEAQ. V was pared by 3 bases and J by 1 base, with 9 bases between. CDR3 sequence: CASSFQSRNTEAFF. The CDR3 nucleotides read TGTGCCAGCAGCTTTCAGTCGAGGAACACTGAAGCTTTCTTT.

The V call is TRBV3-1 (or the pseudogene TRBV3-2), the J call TRBJ1-6, with unresolved D. V was shortened by 2 bases and J by 7 bases, with 3 bases between the two germline ends. This CDR3 has 12 residues. Germline CDR1 and CDR2: LGHDT and YNNKEL (reference sequence). CDR3 protein: CASSQRNSPLHF. Here the CDR3 DNA reads TGTGCCAGCAGCCAAAGGAATTCACCCCTCCACTTT.

The rearrangement joins TRBV7-2 to TRBJ2-1; 9 nucleotides match TRBD2. V trimming: 3 bases; J trimming: 7 bases; junction bases outside the gene matches: 7. CDR1 is SGHTA, CDR2 FQGNSA, per germline. The CDR3 has 15 amino acids. In DNA, the CDR3 is TGTGCCAGCAGCTTTAAGACTAGCGGAAAGAATGAGCAGTTCTTC. Amino acids: CASSFKTSGKNEQFF.

The chain couples TRBV7-6 to TRBJ2-2, with TRBD2 identical over 12 bases. CDR3 length: 17 amino acids. From germline, CDR1 is SGHVS and CDR2 FNYEAQ. Trimming removed 3 bases from V and 5 bases from J; junction bases left unmatched: 7. CDR3 sequence (DNA): TGTGCCAGCAGCTTGGCGACTAGCGGGAGTTGGACCGGGGAGCTGTTTTTT. Its translation: CASSLATSGSWTGELFF. The full variable domain, its missing parts supplied by reference TRBV7-6 and TRBJ2-2, is GAGVSQSPRYKVTKRGQDVALRCDPISGHVSLYWYRQALGQGPEFLTYFNYEAQQDKSGLPNDRFSAERPEGSISTLTIQRTEQRDSAMYRCASSLATSGSWTGELFFGEGSRLTVL.

The rearrangement links TRBV5-1 to TRBJ2-1; 9 bases align to TRBD2. Germline V lookup: CDR1 SGHRS, CDR2 YFSETQ. The CDR3 has 19 amino acids. Trimming removed 0 bases from V and 3 bases from J; junction bases left unmatched: 13. The CDR3 nucleotides read TGCGCCAGCAGCTTGGAACTAGCGGGCCGAGGTAAAAACTACAATGAGCAGTTCTTC. Its protein is CASSLELAGRGKNYNEQFF.

The gene calls are TRBV29-1 and TRBJ2-7, with D hard to call. The CDR3 consists of 12 residues. Germline V gene lookup returns CDR1 SQVTM and CDR2 ANQGSEA. V lost 6 bases to trimming and J lost 3 bases, with 12 bases between them. CDR3 coding DNA: TGCAGCGTCGAGACTGACAACTACGAGCAGTACTTC. Translation: CSVETDNYEQYF.

This clone was observed a single time. The chain is built from TRBV10-3 and TRBJ2-3; D is tentatively TRBD1 or TRBD2 (5 bases each). Germline V CDR1 and CDR2: ENHRY, SYGVKD. The length of the CDR3 is 15 residues. V was trimmed by 8 bases and J by 1 base, leaving 16 bases between them. The CDR3, as DNA: TGTGCCATCCGGGGCTTTACTTCAGGCACAGATACGCAGTATTTT. Amino acids: CAIRGFTSGTDTQYF.